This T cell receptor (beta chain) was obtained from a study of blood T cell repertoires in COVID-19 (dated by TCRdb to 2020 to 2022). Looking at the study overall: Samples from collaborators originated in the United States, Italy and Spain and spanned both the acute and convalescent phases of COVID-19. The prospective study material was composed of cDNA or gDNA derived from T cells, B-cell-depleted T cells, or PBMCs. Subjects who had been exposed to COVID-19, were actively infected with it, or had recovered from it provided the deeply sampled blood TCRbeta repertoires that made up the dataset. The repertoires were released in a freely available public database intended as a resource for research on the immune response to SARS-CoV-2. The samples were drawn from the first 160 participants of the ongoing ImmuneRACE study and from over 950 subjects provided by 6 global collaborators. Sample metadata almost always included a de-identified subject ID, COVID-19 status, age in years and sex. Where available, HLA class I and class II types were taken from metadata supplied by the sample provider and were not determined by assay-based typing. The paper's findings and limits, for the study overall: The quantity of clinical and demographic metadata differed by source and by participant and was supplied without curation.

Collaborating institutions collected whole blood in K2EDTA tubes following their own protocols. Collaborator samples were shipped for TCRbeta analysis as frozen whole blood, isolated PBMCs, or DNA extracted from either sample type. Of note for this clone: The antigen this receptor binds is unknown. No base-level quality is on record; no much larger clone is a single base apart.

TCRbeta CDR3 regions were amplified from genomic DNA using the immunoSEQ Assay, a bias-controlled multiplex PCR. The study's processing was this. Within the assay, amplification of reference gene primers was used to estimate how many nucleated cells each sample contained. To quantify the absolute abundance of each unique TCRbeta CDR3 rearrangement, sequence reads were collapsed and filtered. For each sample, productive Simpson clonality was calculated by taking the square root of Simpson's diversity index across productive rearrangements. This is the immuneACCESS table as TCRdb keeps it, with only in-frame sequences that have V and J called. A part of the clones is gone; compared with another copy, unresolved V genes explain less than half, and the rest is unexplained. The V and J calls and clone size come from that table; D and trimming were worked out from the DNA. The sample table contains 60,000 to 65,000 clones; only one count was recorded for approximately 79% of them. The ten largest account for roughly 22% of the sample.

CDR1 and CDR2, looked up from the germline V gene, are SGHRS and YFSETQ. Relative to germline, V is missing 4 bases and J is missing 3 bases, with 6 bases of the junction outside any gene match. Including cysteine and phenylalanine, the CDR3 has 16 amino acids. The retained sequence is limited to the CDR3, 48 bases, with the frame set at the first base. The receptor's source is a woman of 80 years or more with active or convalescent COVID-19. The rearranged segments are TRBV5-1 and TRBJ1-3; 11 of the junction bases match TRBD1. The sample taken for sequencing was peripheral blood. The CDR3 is CASSLGQGALGNTIYF. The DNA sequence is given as TGCGCCAGCAGCCTTGGACAGGGGGCGCTTGGAAACACCATATATTTT.